Each of the 9 T cell receptor beta chains below was sequenced from the same sample in a study of cytomegalovirus exposure and HLA in healthy donors. The PCR was carried out with 60 Vbeta primers and 13 Jbeta primers. This table comes from immunoSEQ multiplex PCR, and its TCRdb copy is limited to in-frame clones, with some not included. The sample shows approximately 140,000 clones, around 67% of them seen only once. The sample taken for sequencing was PBMCs. These receptors all stem from a woman under 30 in good health and CMV-seronegative.

This clone occurred a few times. This chain uses TRBV10-2 with TRBJ2-7, with 9 bases aligning to TRBD2. Germline CDR1 is WSHSY and CDR2 is SAAADI. V lost 8 bases and J lost 6; bases outside the gene matches: 17. The CDR3 has 16 amino acids. The CDR3 DNA reads as TGCGCCAGCTTGAGACCAGCGGGAGGAGGCCAGCGCGAGCAGTACGTC. Protein sequence: CASLRPAGGGQREQYV.

This clone was detected once. The chain employs TRBV5-1 and TRBJ2-3, with 10 bases lining up with TRBD1. Germline CDR1 SGHRS, CDR2 YFSETQ. CDR3 length: 14 residues. The ends lost 4 bases at V and 6 bases at J; junction bases unmatched: 5. The CDR3 nucleotides are TGCGCCAGCAGCCCGGGGACAGGGGTGGATACGCAGTATTTT. Encoded protein: CASSPGTGVDTQYF. The whole variable domain, remainder taken from reference TRBV5-1 and TRBJ2-3, is KAGVTQTPRYLIKTRGQQVTLSCSPISGHRSVSWYQQTPGQGLQFLFEYFSETQRNKGNFPGRFSGRQFSNSRSEMNVSTLELGDSALYLCASSPGTGVDTQYFGPGTRLTVL.

V and J are TRBV29-1 and TRBJ1-4; 7 positions agree with TRBD1. Losses at the gene ends were 5 bases for V and 4 bases for J; bases not matched to a gene: 4. In germline, CDR1 is SQVTM, CDR2 ANQGSEA. The CDR3 covers 13 residues. The CDR3 sequence is CSVRGTVNEKLFF. CDR3 in DNA: TGCAGCGTTAGGGGGACAGTTAATGAAAAACTGTTTTTT.

The V call is TRBV4-3, the J call TRBJ2-3; possibly TRBD1 for D (6 bases). The CDR3 is made up of 15 amino acids. The germline V gene encodes CDR1 LGHNA and CDR2 YSLEER. V was trimmed by 1 base and J by 6 bases, leaving 14 bases between them. Written as DNA, the CDR3 is TGCGCCAGCAGCCAAGGAGTGGGGGCCGGGGATACGCAGTATTTT. The encoded protein is CASSQGVGAGDTQYF.

This clone showed up just once. This chain uses TRBV19 with TRBJ1-5, with D possibly TRBD1 on 6 matching bases. The V end was cut by 7 bases, the J end by 9 bases, with 25 bases between. Germline loops: CDR1 LNHDA, CDR2 SQIVND (reference sequence). The CDR3 is 16 amino acids. The CDR3 region has the DNA TGTGCCAGTATCAAGACAGGCGAAATCCCCCTTGGGCCCCAGCATTTT. The encoded protein is CASIKTGEIPLGPQHF.

This clone was detected only once. The chain uses TRBV11-2 and TRBJ2-5; D may be TRBD1 (6 bases). There are 14 residues in the CDR3. From germline, CDR1 is SGHAT and CDR2 FQNNGV. Trimming took off 5 bases at V and 0 bases at J, with 10 bases between the two ends. CDR3 coding DNA: TGTGCCAGCAGCCGGACAGAGAACCAAGAGACCCAGTACTTC. This gives the protein CASSRTENQETQYF.

The genes are TRBV20-1 and TRBJ2-5, with D unresolved. V was pared by 3 bases and J by 1 base, with 3 bases between. CDR1 and CDR2 from the germline V gene are DFQATT and SNEGSKA (reference sequence). There are 11 residues in the CDR3. DNA for the CDR3: TGCAGTGCTAGCGGCCAAGAGACCCAGTACTTC. Its translation is CSASGQETQYF.

The chain links TRBV6-1 to TRBJ2-5, with a possible D match to TRBD2 (5 bases). The CDR3 is 14 amino acids. The V end was cut by 5 bases, the J end by 5 bases, with 15 bases between. Germline lookup yields CDR1 MNHNS and CDR2 SASEGT. CDR3 sequence: CASSLNRGWETQYF. The DNA of the CDR3 is TGTGCCAGCAGTTTGAATCGGGGATGGGAGACCCAGTACTTC.

This chain connects TRBV28 to TRBJ1-1, with D unclear. V lost 4 bases and J 0 bases, leaving 9 bases between the germline ends. CDR3 length equals 14 residues. In germline, CDR1 is MDHEN, CDR2 SYDVKM. Written as DNA, the CDR3 is TGTGCCAGCAGTTCCCCGGGTTTGAACACTGAAGCTTTCTTT. Translating it yields CASSSPGLNTEAFF.